These T cell receptor beta chains were read from a single sample in a study of regulatory and conventional T cells in RAG deficiency. The assay was immunoSEQ multiplex PCR, and TCRdb's table has in-frame clones only and misses some. The table has roughly 11,000 clones, roughly 94% seen once. The same data also went into a second study, on regulatory T cells.

Sequencing input: CD127- CD25+ CD4+ Tregs sorted from blood. These TCRs come from a human donor in good health. CDR3s include the opening cysteine and the closing phenylalanine or tryptophan. Fields, in order: V gene, clone size, D gene, J gene, CDR3 DNA, CDR3 protein. The D gene is left open where the match is weak. A row's size may be missing; if present it is once, few, many or a size class.

V gene: TRBV5-1
clone size: once
D gene: .
J gene: TRBJ1-1
CDR3 DNA: TGCGCCAGCAGCCGCGGGAACACTGAAGCTTTCTTT
CDR3 protein: CASSRGNTEAFF

V gene: TRBV2
clone size: .
D gene: TRBD1
J gene: TRBJ1-2
CDR3 DNA: TGTGCCAGCAGAAGGGACAGGGGCAACTATGGCTACACCTTC
CDR3 protein: CASRRDRGNYGYTF

V gene: TRBV11-2
clone size: .
D gene: .
J gene: TRBJ1-1
CDR3 DNA: TGTGCCAGCAGCAGTACTGCCCGTAACACTGAAGCTTTCTTT
CDR3 protein: CASSSTARNTEAFF

V gene: TRBV5-4
clone size: once
D gene: TRBD1
J gene: TRBJ2-2
CDR3 DNA: TGTGCCAGCAGCTTGGGACGGACAGGGAACCCCGGGGAGCTGTTTTTT
CDR3 protein: CASSLGRTGNPGELFF

V gene: TRBV5-1
clone size: .
D gene: .
J gene: TRBJ2-7
CDR3 DNA: TGCGCCAGCAGCTTGGGGGCAGGGGACGAGCAGTACTTC
CDR3 protein: CASSLGAGDEQYF

V gene: TRBV7-3
clone size: .
D gene: .
J gene: TRBJ1-1
CDR3 DNA: TGTGCCAGCAGCCCGACAGACATCACTGAAGCTTTCTTT
CDR3 protein: CASSPTDITEAFF

V gene: TRBV5-6
clone size: .
D gene: .
J gene: TRBJ2-7
CDR3 DNA: TGTGCCAGCAGCTTCTGGGGCCGCTACGAGCAGTACTTC
CDR3 protein: CASSFWGRYEQYF

V gene: TRBV11-2
clone size: .
D gene: TRBD1
J gene: TRBJ1-1
CDR3 DNA: TGTGCCAGCAGCTCCCTCCGTGGGACAGATGAAGCTTTCTTT
CDR3 protein: CASSSLRGTDEAFF

V gene: TRBV19
clone size: .
D gene: .
J gene: TRBJ1-6
CDR3 DNA: TGTGCCAGTAGTATCGTGCGGGGGGGTAATTCACCCCTCCACTTT
CDR3 protein: CASSIVRGGNSPLHF

V gene: TRBV19
clone size: .
D gene: TRBD1
J gene: TRBJ1-2
CDR3 DNA: TGTGCCAGTAGTCCCTTGGGGACAGGTCATGTTGGCTACACCTTC
CDR3 protein: CASSPLGTGHVGYTF

V gene: TRBV30
clone size: once
D gene: .
J gene: TRBJ2-7
CDR3 DNA: TGTGCCTGGAGTATAGCTTATGGCCCCTACGAGCAGTACTTC
CDR3 protein: CAWSIAYGPYEQYF

V gene: TRBV7-5
clone size: .
D gene: .
J gene: TRBJ2-2
CDR3 DNA: TGTGCCAGAAGCTCCCCCCCGAGGATCAACTGCTACGCGAACACCGGGGAGCTGTTTTTT
CDR3 protein: CARSSPPRINCYANTGELFF

V gene: TRBV18
clone size: .
D gene: TRBD1
J gene: TRBJ1-6
CDR3 DNA: TGTGCCAGCTCACCACTGGACAGGGGATGGAATTCACCCCTCCACTTT
CDR3 protein: CASSPLDRGWNSPLHF

V gene: TRBV29-1
clone size: .
D gene: .
J gene: TRBJ2-3
CDR3 DNA: TGCAGCTCAGGGGTGGATACGCAGTATTTT
CDR3 protein: CSSGVDTQYF

V gene: TRBV2
clone size: .
D gene: TRBD1
J gene: TRBJ1-1
CDR3 DNA: TGTGCCAGCAGGCCCGACAGGGGGTCGAGCACTGAAGCTTTCTTT
CDR3 protein: CASRPDRGSSTEAFF

V gene: TRBV11-2
clone size: once
D gene: TRBD1
J gene: TRBJ1-1
CDR3 DNA: TGTGCCAGCAGCTCCCTGGACAGGGGGAACACTGAAGCTTTCTTT
CDR3 protein: CASSSLDRGNTEAFF

V gene: TRBV7-7
clone size: .
D gene: .
J gene: TRBJ1-3
CDR3 DNA: TGTGCCAGCAGCCCGGGGGAAAGCTCTGGAAACACCATATATTTT
CDR3 protein: CASSPGESSGNTIYF

V gene: TRBV5-8
clone size: few
D gene: .
J gene: TRBJ2-7
CDR3 DNA: TGTGCCAGCAGCTGGGTTTCCGGAGGGCAGTACTTC
CDR3 protein: CASSWVSGGQYF

V gene: TRBV30
clone size: .
D gene: TRBD1
J gene: TRBJ1-2
CDR3 DNA: TGTGCCTGGACCACGGACAGGGTCTATGGCTACACCTTC
CDR3 protein: CAWTTDRVYGYTF

V gene: TRBV5-1
clone size: .
D gene: .
J gene: TRBJ1-1
CDR3 DNA: TGCGCCAGCAGCTTGTGGGGGCCCACAAGAAACACTGAAGCTTTCTTT
CDR3 protein: CASSLWGPTRNTEAFF

V gene: TRBV20-1
clone size: .
D gene: TRBD2
J gene: TRBJ2-3
CDR3 DNA: TGCAGTGCTAGCGTAGCGGGGGGGCAGTATTTT
CDR3 protein: CSASVAGGQYF

V gene: TRBV4-1
clone size: .
D gene: TRBD1
J gene: TRBJ2-6
CDR3 DNA: TGCGCCAGCAGCCGAGCCACAGGGGCCGGGGCCAACGTCCTGACTTTC
CDR3 protein: CASSRATGAGANVLTF